The 18 T cell receptor beta chains below were found in one sample sequenced in a study of CD8+ T cells in alopecia areata. The sample's treatment: oral pan-JAK inhibitor, 5-10 mg twice daily. Once RNA had been extracted, it was reverse transcribed into cDNA to act as the sequencing template. TCRdb's copy holds only in-frame clones and misses some; the assay was immunoSEQ multiplex PCR. The profile covers roughly 190,000 clones, with roughly 70% appearing a single time and about 1.3% taken by the ten largest. The sequencing here drew on CD4+ T cells sorted from blood, taken at roughly week 49, from a patient treated with tofacitinib. These receptors were collected from a human donor with alopecia areata.

This sequence joins TRBV30 and TRBJ1-1; D unclear. The germline V and J ends were trimmed by 1 base and 6 bases, with 9 bases remaining between them. CDR1 is GTSNPN and CDR2 is SVGIG in the germline V gene (reference sequence). The length of the CDR3 is 12 residues. In DNA form, the CDR3 reads TGTGCCTGGAGTGGGAGGCGGGCTGAAGCTTTCTTT. This codes for CAWSGRRAEAFF. The entire variable domain, with the rest obtained from reference TRBV30 and TRBJ1-1, is as follows: SQTIHQWPATLVQPVGSPLSLECTVEGTSNPNLYWYRQAAGRGLQLLFYSVGIGQISSEVPQNLSASRPQDRQFILSSKKLLLSDSGFYLCAWSGRRAEAFFGQGTRLTVV.

The chain combines TRBV29-1 with TRBJ1-1, with a tentative D call TRBD1 (5 bases). Germline V gene lookup returns CDR1 SQVTM and CDR2 ANQGSEA. V lost 4 bases to trimming and J lost 5 bases, with 14 bases between them. This CDR3 spans 13 amino acids. CDR3 nucleotide sequence: TGCAGCGTTGTAGCCCAGGGTGAGACTGAAGCTTTCTTT. It translates to CSVVAQGETEAFF. Looking up the rest from reference TRBV29-1 and TRBJ1-1 gives the full variable domain: SAVISQKPSRDICQRGTSLTIQCQVDSQVTMMFWYRQQPGQSLTLIATANQGSEATYESGFVIDKFPISRPNLTFSTLTVSNMSPEDSSIYLCSVVAQGETEAFFGQGTRLTVV.

The chain uses TRBV7-3 and TRBJ1-1; D ambiguous. In germline, CDR1 is SGHTA, CDR2 FQGTGA. The CDR3 runs to 14 residues. The ends were cut back, 5 bases at V and 0 bases at J, with 10 bases in the middle. For the CDR3, the DNA is TGTGCCAGCAGCCTCGAGAGGGTGAACACTGAAGCTTTCTTT. Its protein is CASSLERVNTEAFF.

The rearrangement uses TRBV29-1 and TRBJ1-2, with 9 nucleotides matching TRBD1. The CDR3 is made up of 13 amino acids. Germline CDR1 reads SQVTM; CDR2 reads ANQGSEA. With V trimmed by 6 bases and J by 5 bases, 7 bases remained unmatched. The CDR3 nucleotides read TGCAGCGTAGGGACAGGGAAAGGTTATGGCTACACCTTC. Amino acids: CSVGTGKGYGYTF. Based on the CDR3 plus reference TRBV29-1 and TRBJ1-2, the full variable domain is SAVISQKPSRDICQRGTSLTIQCQVDSQVTMMFWYRQQPGQSLTLIATANQGSEATYESGFVIDKFPISRPNLTFSTLTVSNMSPEDSSIYLCSVGTGKGYGYTFGSGTRLTVV.

The table lists this clone with a few counts. The chain employs TRBV7-2 and TRBJ2-7; the D gene is possibly TRBD1 (6 bases). V was cut by 5 bases and J by 2 bases, with 16 bases left in between. CDR3 length equals 15 residues. Looked up from germline, CDR1 is SGHTA and CDR2 is FQGNSA. Here the CDR3 reads CASSHPTGRTYEQYF. DNA for the CDR3: TGTGCCAGCAGCCACCCCACAGGGCGTACCTACGAGCAGTACTTC.

The rearrangement joins TRBV25-1 to TRBJ1-2; D is ambiguous. The germline V and J ends were trimmed by 3 bases and 7 bases, with 12 bases remaining between them. CDR1 is MGHDK and CDR2 is SYGVNS in the germline V gene. The CDR3 extends over 13 amino acids. The CDR3 DNA reads TGTGCCAGCAGTGACCCGTCCCTTGGTGGCTACACCTTC. It yields the protein CASSDPSLGGYTF.

The chain has TRBV29-1 and TRBJ2-7; TRBD1 matches 8 bases. The CDR3 spans 12 residues. V lost 6 bases and J lost 5; bases outside the gene matches: 6. The V gene's germline CDR1 is SQVTM and CDR2 ANQGSEA. DNA of the CDR3: TGCAGCGTGCGGACAGGGTCCCACGAGCAGTACTTC. It translates to CSVRTGSHEQYF.

The chain carries TRBV15 and TRBJ1-1; D gene unclear. CDR3 length: 13 amino acids. Germline-derived CDR1 and CDR2 are LNHNV and YYDKDF (reference sequence). The V gene lost 1 base and the J gene lost 6 bases, with 9 bases spanning the gap. CDR3 coding DNA: TGTGCCACCAGCAGAGTATGGCAGGCTGAAGCTTTCTTT. Amino acid sequence: CATSRVWQAEAFF. Using reference TRBV15 and TRBJ1-1 for the parts outside the CDR3, the full variable domain is DAMVIQNPRYQVTQFGKPVTLSCSQTLNHNVMYWYQQKSSQAPKLLFHYYDKDFNNEADTPDNFQSRRPNTSFCFLDIRSPGLGDTAMYLCATSRVWQAEAFFGQGTRLTVV.

This chain's CDR3 is CAWSVTRGHTDTQYF. CDR3 nucleotides: TGTGCCTGGAGTGTGACCAGGGGGCACACAGATACGCAGTATTTT. V is TRBV30 and J is TRBJ2-3; 8 bases fit TRBD1. Germline V gene lookup returns CDR1 GTSNPN and CDR2 SVGIG (reference sequence). Trimming removed 0 bases from V and 2 bases from J; junction bases left unmatched: 4. This CDR3 spans 15 amino acids.

V is TRBV29-1 and J is TRBJ1-1, with D possibly TRBD1 on 6 matching bases. Germline values: CDR1 SQVTM, CDR2 ANQGSEA. V was pared by 7 bases and J by 0 bases, with 12 bases between. This CDR3 is 13 amino acids long. For the CDR3, the DNA is TGCAGCGCCTTAGGACAGCTGAACACTGAAGCTTTCTTT. Translation: CSALGQLNTEAFF.

The chain couples TRBV20-1 to TRBJ2-5, with D hard to call. This CDR3 region has 11 residues. Germline CDR1 DFQATT, CDR2 SNEGSKA (reference sequence). V dropped 5 bases and J dropped 3 bases, with 7 bases sitting between them. The CDR3 DNA is TGCAGTGCTGGGTCAGAAGAGACCCAGTACTTC. It specifies CSAGSEETQYF.

The chain employs TRBV7-2 and TRBJ2-1; D gene ambiguous. Germline V CDR1 and CDR2: SGHTA, FQGNSA. The CDR3 spans 17 residues. V was trimmed by 5 bases and J by 0 bases, leaving 17 bases between them. The CDR3 bases are TGTGCCAGCAGCCCTAGGGTTGGAGATCCCTCCTACAATGAGCAGTTCTTC. Protein sequence: CASSPRVGDPSYNEQFF.

The chain carries TRBV29-1 and TRBJ1-5; weak D call: TRBD1 (6 bases). V was clipped by 3 bases and J by 11 bases, with 11 bases between them. This CDR3 spans 11 amino acids. Germline V gene sequence: CDR1 SQVTM, CDR2 ANQGSEA. CDR3 bases: TGCAGCGTTGAGACAGGCGAGTCCCAGCATTTT. Its translation: CSVETGESQHF.

The CDR3 DNA reads as TGCGCCAGCAGCCAAGACAGCAGCGGAGGGTTAGCCAAAAACATTCAGTACTTC. It yields the protein CASSQDSSGGLAKNIQYF. The chain has TRBV4-3 and TRBJ2-4; tentative D call: TRBD2 (6 bases). Germline lookup yields CDR1 LGHNA and CDR2 YSLEER. Trimming took 0 bases from V and 0 from J, leaving 15 bases between them. This CDR3 has 18 residues.

CDR3: CASSPRDRPDLNTEAFF. The DNA for the CDR3 is TGTGCCAGCAGCCCACGGGACAGGCCGGATTTGAACACTGAAGCTTTCTTT. V is TRBV13 and J is TRBJ1-1; 8 nucleotides agree with TRBD1. This CDR3 comprises 17 residues. Germline V CDR1 and CDR2: PRHDT, FYEKMQ (reference sequence). With V trimmed by 5 bases and J by 0 bases, 11 bases remained unmatched.

The table lists this clone with a few counts. The chain employs TRBV29-1 and TRBJ2-7, with 8 bases fitting TRBD2. J lost 3 bases, V lost 5 bases, and 3 bases had no gene match. This CDR3 has 12 amino acids. Germline CDR1 and CDR2: SQVTM and ANQGSEA. This CDR3 is CSVSSGNYEQYF. CDR3 nucleotide sequence: TGCAGCGTTAGTAGCGGGAACTACGAGCAGTACTTC.

This clone has just a few counts. The chain is built from TRBV6-1 and TRBJ1-5, with unresolved D. The V end lost 7 bases, the J end lost 0 bases, and 13 bases lay between the germline ends. The CDR3 has 15 amino acids. Germline-derived CDR1 and CDR2 are MNHNS and SASEGT. CDR3 DNA sequence: TGTGCCAGCAAAGGAGCTTACAATAGCAATCAGCCCCAGCATTTT. This encodes CASKGAYNSNQPQHF.

In DNA form, the CDR3 reads TGCAGCGTTGCTGGACAGGGATTCTACGAGCAGTACTTC. It specifies CSVAGQGFYEQYF. The gene calls are TRBV29-1 and TRBJ2-7, with TRBD1 identical over 8 bases. Germline V gene lookup returns CDR1 SQVTM and CDR2 ANQGSEA. This CDR3 has 13 residues. V shed 4 bases and J 3 bases; nucleotides not matched to a gene: 5.